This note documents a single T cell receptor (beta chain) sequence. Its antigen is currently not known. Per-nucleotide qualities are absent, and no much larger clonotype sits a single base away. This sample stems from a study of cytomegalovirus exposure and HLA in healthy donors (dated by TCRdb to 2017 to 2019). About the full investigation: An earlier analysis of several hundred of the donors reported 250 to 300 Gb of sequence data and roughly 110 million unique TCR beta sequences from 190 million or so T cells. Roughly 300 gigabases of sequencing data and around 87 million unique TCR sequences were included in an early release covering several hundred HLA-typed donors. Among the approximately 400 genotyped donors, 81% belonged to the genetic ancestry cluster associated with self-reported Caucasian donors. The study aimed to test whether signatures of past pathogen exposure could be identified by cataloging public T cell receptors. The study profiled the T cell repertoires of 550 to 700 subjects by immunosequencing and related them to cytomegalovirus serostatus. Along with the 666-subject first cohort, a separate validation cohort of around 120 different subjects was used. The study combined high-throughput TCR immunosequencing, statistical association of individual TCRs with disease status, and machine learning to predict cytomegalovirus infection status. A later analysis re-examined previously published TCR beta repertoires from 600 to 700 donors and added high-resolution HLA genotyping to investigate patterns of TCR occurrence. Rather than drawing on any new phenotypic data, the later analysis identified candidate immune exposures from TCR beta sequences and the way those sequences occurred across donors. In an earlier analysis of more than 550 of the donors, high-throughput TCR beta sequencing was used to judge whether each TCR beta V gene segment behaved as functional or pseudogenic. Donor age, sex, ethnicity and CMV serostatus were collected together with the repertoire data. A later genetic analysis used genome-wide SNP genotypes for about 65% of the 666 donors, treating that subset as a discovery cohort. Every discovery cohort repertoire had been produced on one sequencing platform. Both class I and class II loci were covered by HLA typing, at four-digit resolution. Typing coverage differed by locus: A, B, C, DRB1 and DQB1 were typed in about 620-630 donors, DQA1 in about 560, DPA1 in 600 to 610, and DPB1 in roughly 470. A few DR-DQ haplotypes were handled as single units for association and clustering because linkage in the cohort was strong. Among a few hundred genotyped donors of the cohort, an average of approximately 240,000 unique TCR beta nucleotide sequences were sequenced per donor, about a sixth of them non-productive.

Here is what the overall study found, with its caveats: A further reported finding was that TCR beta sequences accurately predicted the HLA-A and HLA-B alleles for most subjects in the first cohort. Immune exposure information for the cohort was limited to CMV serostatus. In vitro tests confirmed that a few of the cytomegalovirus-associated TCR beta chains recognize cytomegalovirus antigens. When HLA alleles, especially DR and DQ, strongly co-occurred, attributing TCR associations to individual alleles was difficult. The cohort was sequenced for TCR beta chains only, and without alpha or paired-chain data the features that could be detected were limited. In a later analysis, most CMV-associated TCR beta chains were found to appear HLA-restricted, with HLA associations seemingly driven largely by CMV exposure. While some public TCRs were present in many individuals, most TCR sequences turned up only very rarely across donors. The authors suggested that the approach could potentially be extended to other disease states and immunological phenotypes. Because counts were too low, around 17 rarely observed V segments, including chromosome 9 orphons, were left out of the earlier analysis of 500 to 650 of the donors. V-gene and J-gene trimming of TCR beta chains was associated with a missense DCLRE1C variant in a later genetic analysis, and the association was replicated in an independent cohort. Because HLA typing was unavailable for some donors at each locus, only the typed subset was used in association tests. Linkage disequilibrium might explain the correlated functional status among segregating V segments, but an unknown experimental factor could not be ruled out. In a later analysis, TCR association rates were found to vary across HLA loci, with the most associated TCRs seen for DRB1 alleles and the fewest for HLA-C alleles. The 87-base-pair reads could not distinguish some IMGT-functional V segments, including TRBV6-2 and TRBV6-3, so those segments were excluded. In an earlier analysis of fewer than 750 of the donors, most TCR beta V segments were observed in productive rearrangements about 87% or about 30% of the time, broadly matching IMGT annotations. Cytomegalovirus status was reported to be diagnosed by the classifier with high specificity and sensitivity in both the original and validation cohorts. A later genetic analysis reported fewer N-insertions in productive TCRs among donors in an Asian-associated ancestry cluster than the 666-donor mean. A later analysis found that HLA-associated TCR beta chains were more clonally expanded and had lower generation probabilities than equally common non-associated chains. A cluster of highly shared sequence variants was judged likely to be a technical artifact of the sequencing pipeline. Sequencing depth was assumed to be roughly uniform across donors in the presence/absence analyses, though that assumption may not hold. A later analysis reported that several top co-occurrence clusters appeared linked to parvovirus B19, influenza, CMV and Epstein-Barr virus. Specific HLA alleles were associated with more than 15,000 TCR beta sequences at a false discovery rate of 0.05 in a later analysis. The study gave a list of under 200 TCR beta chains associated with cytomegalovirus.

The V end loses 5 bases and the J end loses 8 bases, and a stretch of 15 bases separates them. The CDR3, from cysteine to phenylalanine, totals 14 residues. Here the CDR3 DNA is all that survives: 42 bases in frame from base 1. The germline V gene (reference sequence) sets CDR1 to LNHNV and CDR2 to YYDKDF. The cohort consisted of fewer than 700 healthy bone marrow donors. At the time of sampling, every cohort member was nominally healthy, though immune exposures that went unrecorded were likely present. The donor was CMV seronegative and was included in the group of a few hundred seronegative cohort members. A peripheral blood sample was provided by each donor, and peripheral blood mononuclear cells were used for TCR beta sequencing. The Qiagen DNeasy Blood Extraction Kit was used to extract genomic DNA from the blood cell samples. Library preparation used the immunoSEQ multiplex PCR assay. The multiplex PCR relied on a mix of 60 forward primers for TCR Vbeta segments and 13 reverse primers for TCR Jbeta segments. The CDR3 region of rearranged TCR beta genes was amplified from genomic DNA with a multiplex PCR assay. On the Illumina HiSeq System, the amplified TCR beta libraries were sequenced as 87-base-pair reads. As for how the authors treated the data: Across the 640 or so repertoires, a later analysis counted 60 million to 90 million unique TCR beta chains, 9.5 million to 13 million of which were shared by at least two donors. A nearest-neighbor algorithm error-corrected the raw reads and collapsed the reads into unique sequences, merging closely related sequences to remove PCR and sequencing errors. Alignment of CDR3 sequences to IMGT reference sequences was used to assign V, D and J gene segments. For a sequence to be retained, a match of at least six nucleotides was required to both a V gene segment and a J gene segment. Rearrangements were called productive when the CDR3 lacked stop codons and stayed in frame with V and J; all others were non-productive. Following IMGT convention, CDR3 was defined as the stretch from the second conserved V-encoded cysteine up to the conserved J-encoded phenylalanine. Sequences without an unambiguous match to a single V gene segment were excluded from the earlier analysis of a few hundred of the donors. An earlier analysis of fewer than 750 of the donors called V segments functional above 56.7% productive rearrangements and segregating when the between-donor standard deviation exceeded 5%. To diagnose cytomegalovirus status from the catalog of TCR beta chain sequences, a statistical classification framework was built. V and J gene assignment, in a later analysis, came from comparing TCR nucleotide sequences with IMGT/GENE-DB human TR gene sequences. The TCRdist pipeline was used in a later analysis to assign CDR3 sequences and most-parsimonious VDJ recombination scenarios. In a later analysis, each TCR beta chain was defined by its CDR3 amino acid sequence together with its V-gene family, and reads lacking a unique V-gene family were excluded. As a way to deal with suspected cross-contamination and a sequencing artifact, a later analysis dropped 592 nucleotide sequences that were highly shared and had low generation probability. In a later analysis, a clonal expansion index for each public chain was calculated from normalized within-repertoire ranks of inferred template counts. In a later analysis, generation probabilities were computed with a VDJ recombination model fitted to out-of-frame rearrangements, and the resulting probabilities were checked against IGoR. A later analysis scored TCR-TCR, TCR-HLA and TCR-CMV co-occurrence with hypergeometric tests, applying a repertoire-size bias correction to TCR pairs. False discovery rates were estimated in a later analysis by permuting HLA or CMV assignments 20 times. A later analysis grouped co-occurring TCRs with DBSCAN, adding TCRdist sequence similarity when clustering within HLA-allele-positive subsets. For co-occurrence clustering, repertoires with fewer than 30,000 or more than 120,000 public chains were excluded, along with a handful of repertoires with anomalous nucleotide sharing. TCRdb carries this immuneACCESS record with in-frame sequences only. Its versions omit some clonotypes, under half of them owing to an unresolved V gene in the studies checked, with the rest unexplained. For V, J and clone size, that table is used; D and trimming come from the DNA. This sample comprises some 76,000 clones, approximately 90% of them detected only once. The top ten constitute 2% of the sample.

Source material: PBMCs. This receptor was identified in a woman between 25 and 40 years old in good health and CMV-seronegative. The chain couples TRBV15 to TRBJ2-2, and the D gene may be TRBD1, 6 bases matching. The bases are TGTGCCACCAGCCCTTGGGACACAGCGGGGGAGCTGTTTTTT. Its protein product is CATSPWDTAGELFF.